The 19 T cell receptor beta chains in this list originate from one sample, sequenced in a study of blood T cell repertoires in COVID-19. This table comes from immunoSEQ multiplex PCR, and its TCRdb copy is limited to in-frame clones, with some not included. Of more than 300,000 clones in the sample, around 87% were seen once. The sample taken for sequencing was PBMCs or T cells enriched from blood (not recorded which). These TCRs come from a man aged 35-49 years in a cohort exposed to, infected with or recovered from COVID-19 (not recorded which).

This chain links TRBV14 with TRBJ1-2, with D possibly matching TRBD1 (6 bases). V lost 1 base, J lost 4 bases, and 10 bases lay in between. CDR1 and CDR2 from the germline V gene are SGHDN and FVKESK. The CDR3 is 14 residues long. The CDR3 bases are TGTGCCAGCAGCCAAGTTGACAGGCCCTATGGCTACACCTTC. This sequence encodes CASSQVDRPYGYTF.

The chain combines TRBV7-8 with TRBJ2-7; TRBD2 aligns across 10 bases. The trim removed 2 bases at V and 6 bases at J, leaving 13 bases unmatched. Looked up from germline, CDR1 is SGHVS and CDR2 is FQNEAQ. The CDR3 extends over 17 amino acids. The CDR3 reads CASSLFGTNLAGAEQYF. The CDR3 DNA follows: TGTGCCAGCAGCTTATTCGGGACGAATCTAGCGGGAGCCGAGCAGTACTTC.

The J gene is TRBJ2-1, the V gene TRBV25-1; TRBD1 agrees at 12 bases. Looked up from germline, CDR1 is MGHDK and CDR2 is SYGVNS. The CDR3 runs to 17 residues. J gave up 7 bases and V 4 bases, and 11 bases lay outside the gene matches. Here the CDR3 reads CASSARGGQGARNEQFF. The DNA of the CDR3 is TGTGCCAGCAGTGCCCGAGGGGGACAGGGGGCTCGGAATGAGCAGTTCTTC. Full variable domain (outside the CDR3, taken from reference TRBV25-1 and TRBJ2-1): EADIYQTPRYLVIGTGKKITLECSQTMGHDKMYWYQQDPGMELHLIHYSYGVNSTEKGDLSSESTVSRIRTEHFPLTLESARPSHTSQYLCASSARGGQGARNEQFFGPGTRLTVL.

The chain is built from TRBV27 and TRBJ2-5; TRBD2 agrees at 12 bases. The CDR3 consists of 16 residues. Germline V lookup: CDR1 MNHEY, CDR2 SMNVEV (reference sequence). Germline trimming cut 5 bases from V and 0 bases from J; bases unmatched to any gene: 4. CDR3 nucleotides: TGTGCCAGCAGTCGTAGGACTAGCGGGGACCAAGAGACCCAGTACTTC. Its protein product is CASSRRTSGDQETQYF.

This chain links TRBV6-2 or TRBV6-3 with TRBJ2-5; 13 bases line up with TRBD2. CDR1 is MNHEY and CDR2 is SVGEGT in the germline V gene. After removal of 2 bases from V and 4 bases from J, the junction contained 4 bases not matched to a gene. The CDR3 is made up of 16 amino acids. In nucleotides, the CDR3 is TGTGCCAGCAGTTACCCGACTAGCGGGAGGCGAGAGACCCAGTACTTC. Amino acids: CASSYPTSGRRETQYF.

The chain uses TRBV27 and TRBJ1-2; possibly TRBD1 for D (5 bases). Germline CDR1 is MNHEY and CDR2 is SMNVEV (reference sequence). The germline V and J ends were trimmed by 5 bases and 0 bases, with 13 bases remaining between them. The CDR3 contains 15 residues. The CDR3 coding sequence is TGTGCCAGCAGTGCAGACAGATCAGCTAACTATGGCTACACCTTC. It is translated as CASSADRSANYGYTF.

The rearrangement uses TRBV2 and TRBJ1-2; D not resolved. Germline V gene lookup returns CDR1 SNHLY and CDR2 FYNNEI. Trimming left V 6 bases short and J 5 bases short, with 10 bases between. The CDR3 covers 12 residues. The CDR3: CASSPLHYGYTF. The DNA of the CDR3 is TGTGCCAGCAGCCCATTACATTATGGCTACACCTTC. Combining the CDR3 with reference TRBV2 and TRBJ1-2 gives the whole variable domain EPEVTQTPSHQVTQMGQEVILRCVPISNHLYFYWYRQILGQKVEFLVSFYNNEISEKSEIFDDQFSVERPDGSNFTLKIRSTKLEDSAMYFCASSPLHYGYTFGSGTRLTVV.

J is TRBJ1-2 and V is TRBV7-3; 8 nucleotides match TRBD1. Germline trimming cut 2 bases from V and 8 bases from J; bases unmatched to any gene: 7. Germline-derived CDR1 and CDR2 are SGHTA and FQGTGA. The CDR3 runs to 14 residues. CDR3: CASSLSGGAGGYTF. As DNA, the CDR3 is TGTGCCAGCAGCTTATCAGGGGGCGCAGGGGGCTACACCTTC.

The chain recombines TRBV15 with TRBJ1-2; 9 bases align to TRBD1. The trim removed 1 base at V and 3 bases at J, leaving 6 bases unmatched. Germline lookup yields CDR1 LNHNV and CDR2 YYDKDF (reference sequence). There are 16 residues in the CDR3. Here the CDR3 reads CATSRVGTGRDYGYTF. CDR3 nucleotides: TGTGCCACCAGCAGAGTAGGGACAGGGAGGGACTATGGCTACACCTTC.

The chain joins TRBV5-1 to TRBJ1-2; 8 nucleotides align to TRBD1. Germline CDR1 reads SGHRS; CDR2 reads YFSETQ. There are 13 residues in the CDR3. J was trimmed by 8 bases and V by 1 base; bases with no gene match: 4. This CDR3 reads CASSLRGDRGYTF. CDR3 DNA: TGCGCCAGCAGCTTGCGAGGGGACAGGGGCTACACCTTC. The entire variable domain, with the rest obtained from reference TRBV5-1 and TRBJ1-2, is as follows: KAGVTQTPRYLIKTRGQQVTLSCSPISGHRSVSWYQQTPGQGLQFLFEYFSETQRNKGNFPGRFSGRQFSNSRSEMNVSTLELGDSALYLCASSLRGDRGYTFGSGTRLTVV.

The chain couples TRBV5-4 to TRBJ2-7, with 7 bases aligning to TRBD1. The CDR3 has 16 residues. The ends lost 1 base at V and 3 bases at J; junction bases unmatched: 10. Per the germline V gene, CDR1 is SGHNT and CDR2 is YYREEE (reference sequence). The CDR3 coding sequence is TGTGCCAGCAGCTTGATTAAGGGACAGAAATTCTACGAGCAGTACTTC. This encodes CASSLIKGQKFYEQYF.

The J gene is TRBJ1-2, the V gene TRBV6-6; D not resolved. CDR1 is MNHNY and CDR2 is SVGAGI in the germline V gene (reference sequence). Trimming took off 5 bases at V and 13 bases at J, with 32 bases between the two ends. The CDR3 covers 17 residues. This CDR3 reads CASSRDTQRGFSPPSTF. The CDR3 bases are TGTGCCAGCAGTCGAGATACACAGAGAGGGTTTTCACCTCCCTCCACCTTC.

The J gene is TRBJ1-1, the V gene TRBV6-5; 8 positions agree with TRBD1. CDR1 MNHEY and CDR2 SVGAGI come from the germline V gene. The CDR3 is 14 residues long. V was pared by 6 bases and J by 6 bases, with 9 bases of the junction left unmatched. CDR3 sequence: CASSLDRDHAEAFF. Here the CDR3 DNA reads TGTGCCAGCAGCCTGGACAGGGATCACGCTGAAGCTTTCTTT.

This clone occurred once. The chain employs TRBV10-3 and TRBJ2-7; tentatively, D is TRBD2 (9 bases). CDR1 is ENHRY and CDR2 is SYGVKD in the germline V gene. The CDR3 is made up of 15 amino acids. The V end lost 6 bases, the J end lost 6 bases, and 21 bases lay between the germline ends. This chain's CDR3 is CAIRTGGSSGTEQYF. The CDR3 DNA reads as TGTGCCATCAGAACAGGGGGGTCTAGCGGGACCGAGCAGTACTTC.

V is TRBV24-1 and J is TRBJ2-3, with D maybe TRBD2 (5 bases). The V gene's germline CDR1 is KGHDR and CDR2 SFDVKD. The CDR3 contains 14 residues. V lost 9 bases and J 2 bases, leaving 14 bases between the germline ends. The CDR3 sequence is CATGPGRNTDTQYF. CDR3 DNA: TGTGCCACCGGGCCGGGAAGAAACACAGATACGCAGTATTTT.

This clone appeared a single time. The V gene is TRBV5-1, the J gene TRBJ2-7; tentatively, D is TRBD2 (7 bases). V lost 4 bases and J 0 bases, leaving 17 bases between the germline ends. The CDR3 is made up of 16 amino acids. Germline V gene data show CDR1 as SGHRS and CDR2 as YFSETQ. CDR3 coding DNA: TGCGCCAGCAGCCGGGGGGCGGCTAGCGGCTCCTACGAGCAGTACTTC. This codes for CASSRGAASGSYEQYF. The full variable domain, with the rest looked up from reference TRBV5-1 and TRBJ2-7, is KAGVTQTPRYLIKTRGQQVTLSCSPISGHRSVSWYQQTPGQGLQFLFEYFSETQRNKGNFPGRFSGRQFSNSRSEMNVSTLELGDSALYLCASSRGAASGSYEQYFGPGTRLTVT.

The chain recombines TRBV18 with TRBJ1-2; 11 bases agree with TRBD1. Germline loops: CDR1 KGHSH, CDR2 LQKENI. Trimming at V came to 4 bases and at J to 8 bases, leaving 3 bases not matched to a gene. The CDR3 has 13 amino acids. CDR3 in DNA: TGTGCCAGCTCACTGGGACAGGGGGAAGGCTACACCTTC. Encoded protein: CASSLGQGEGYTF.

The rearrangement joins TRBV5-4 to TRBJ1-2; D is undetermined. The germline CDR1 and CDR2 sequences are SGHNT and YYREEE (reference sequence). Trimming removed 4 bases from V and 1 base from J, with 2 bases in between. This CDR3 is built from 11 residues. CDR3 sequence: CASSLNYGYTF. The CDR3 DNA reads TGTGCCAGCAGCCTTAACTATGGCTACACCTTC.

This clone has just one count. The rearrangement joins TRBV4-1 to TRBJ2-1; 12 bases align to TRBD2. Unmatched junction bases numbered 7, after V lost 6 bases and J lost 10 bases. The CDR3 spans 14 residues. The germline CDR1 and CDR2 sequences are MGHRA and YSYEKL. CDR3 coding DNA: TGCGCCAGCAGTCTGACTAGCGGGAGTACAGAGCAGTTCTTC. Translated, it gives CASSLTSGSTEQFF.